What follows are 4 T cell receptor beta chains derived from one specimen sequenced in a study of blood T cell repertoires in COVID-19. Repertoires were generated with immunoSEQ multiplex PCR, while TCRdb's copy carries only in-frame clones and drops some. The repertoire includes 240,000 or so clones, approximately 90% of them detected once, and 0.99% sits in the top ten. Material: peripheral blood. The receptors shown here come from a woman in her forties who had recovered from COVID-19.

The chain joins TRBV7-2 to TRBJ1-1; 9 bases fit TRBD1. The CDR3 runs 13 residues. Trimming removed 3 bases from V and 8 bases from J; junction bases left unmatched: 4. From germline, CDR1 is SGHTA and CDR2 FQGNSA. DNA of the CDR3: TGTGCCAGCAGCTTCCTACAGGGGGCGGAAGCTTTCTTT. It is translated as CASSFLQGAEAFF.

The chain recombines TRBV19 with TRBJ1-2, with D maybe TRBD1 (6 bases). Per the germline V gene, CDR1 is LNHDA and CDR2 is SQIVND (reference sequence). The CDR3 has 14 amino acids. Trimming cost V 5 bases and J 3 bases, with 13 bases left between them. The CDR3 loop reads CASSAPDRYYGYTF. For the CDR3, the DNA is TGTGCCAGTAGTGCCCCGGACAGATACTATGGCTACACCTTC.

The J gene is TRBJ1-6, the V gene TRBV18, with TRBD1 identical over 8 bases. CDR1 and CDR2 from the germline V gene are KGHSH and LQKENI. The junction had 10 bases not matched to a gene; V was cut back by 6 bases and J by 9 bases. This CDR3 contains 15 residues. DNA for the CDR3: TGTGCCAGCTCCCCAAGACAGGGGATTGGTTCACCCCTCCACTTT. This encodes CASSPRQGIGSPLHF.

This rearrangement joins TRBV5-6 to TRBJ2-5; tentatively, D is TRBD1 (6 bases). Trimming shortened V by 6 bases and J by 4 bases, and 28 bases separated the two germline ends. The germline V gene encodes CDR1 SGHDT and CDR2 YYEEEE. The CDR3 covers 18 residues. CDR3 nucleotide sequence: TGTGCCAGCACCGAGTTGGGTGGGCGTGTGGGGACAAGAGAGACCCAGTACTTC. This encodes CASTELGGRVGTRETQYF.